The 25 T cell receptor beta chains reported below all come from one sample, sequenced in a study of early T cells in non-severe SARS-CoV-2 infection. MiXCR, run by TCRdb on the 5' RACE reads, gives a single entry per CDR3 protein. The table has 40,000 to 45,000 distinct CDR3 sequences, 11% seen once. The sample taken for sequencing was whole blood. The receptor set was obtained from an adult who was a healthcare worker with PCR-confirmed SARS-CoV-2 infection or an uninfected control (not recorded which).

This clonotype was seen a handful of times. This chain links TRBV7-3 with TRBJ1-1; no clear D gene. The germline V and J ends were trimmed by 0 bases and 1 base, with 12 bases remaining between them. The CDR3 covers 16 residues. Per germline, CDR1 SGHTA and CDR2 FQGTGA. CDR3 loop: CASSLTSPLGNTEAFF. In DNA, the CDR3 is TGTGCCAGCAGCTTAACGTCGCCGTTGGGGAACACTGAAGCTTTCTTT. The full variable domain, its missing parts supplied by reference TRBV7-3 and TRBJ1-1, is GAGVSQTPSNKVTEKGKYVELRCDPISGHTALYWYRQSLGQGPEFLIYFQGTGAADDSGLPNDRFFAVRPEGSVSTLKIQRTERGDSAVYLCASSLTSPLGNTEAFFGQGTRLTVV.

This clonotype was picked up many times. The rearrangement links TRBV30 to TRBJ2-7; D is perhaps TRBD1 (6 bases). This CDR3 has 12 amino acids. V lost 4 bases, J lost 4 bases, and 11 bases lay in between. Germline CDR1 reads GTSNPN; CDR2 reads SVGIG (reference sequence). CDR3 region: CAWKSRGYEQYF. CDR3 in DNA: TGTGCCTGGAAGAGCAGGGGTTACGAGCAGTACTTC.

This clonotype was seen a handful of times. The rearrangement links TRBV20-1 to TRBJ2-7; TRBD1 might be the D (5 bases). Trimming took off 4 bases at V and 2 bases at J, with 15 bases between the two ends. CDR3 length: 14 residues. CDR1 and CDR2 from the germline V gene are DFQATT and SNEGSKA (reference sequence). The CDR3 loop reads CSANEWGVTYEQYF. As DNA, the CDR3 is TGCAGTGCTAATGAGTGGGGCGTAACCTACGAGCAGTACTTC.

This clonotype turned up a few times. Germline is not matched at one junction end, which may reflect a read error. J is TRBJ1-2 and V is TRBV14; a weak D match, TRBD1 (5 bases). Germline values: CDR1 SGHDN, CDR2 FVKESK. The CDR3 loop spans 14 amino acids. CDR3 protein: CASSFGSTVKALHF. The CDR3 nucleotides are TGTGCCAGCAGCTTCGGCTCGACAGTTAAAGCCCTCCACTTC.

This clonotype was counted a few times. The gene calls are TRBV7-3 and TRBJ2-6, with D unclear. CDR3 length: 15 residues. V was clipped by 4 bases and J by 0 bases, with 7 bases between them. CDR1 SGHTA and CDR2 FQGTGA come from the germline V gene. The CDR3 nucleotides are TGTGCCAGCAGCTACCAGGTCTCTGGGGCCAACGTCCTGACTTTC. This sequence encodes CASSYQVSGANVLTF.

There are a few counts of this clonotype. The gene calls are TRBV29-1 and TRBJ2-7; D possibly uses TRBD1 or TRBD2 (6 bases each). Germline values: CDR1 SQVTM, CDR2 ANQGSEA. This CDR3 is 13 amino acids long. Trimming shortened V by 2 bases and J by 6 bases, and 14 bases separated the two germline ends. In DNA, the CDR3 is TGCAGCGTTGAACTTCGAGAGGGGGGCGAGCAGTACTTC. Its protein is CSVELREGGEQYF.

Only a few counts were recorded for this clonotype. The chain combines TRBV27 with TRBJ2-7; the D gene is possibly TRBD1 (7 bases). The germline V and J ends were trimmed by 0 bases and 5 bases, with 11 bases remaining between them. This CDR3 has 14 residues. Germline CDR1 MNHEY, CDR2 SMNVEV (reference sequence). The CDR3 DNA is TGTGCCAGCAGTTTATCGCAGGGGGGCAACGAGCAGTACTTC. Translating gives CASSLSQGGNEQYF.

This rearrangement joins TRBV29-1 to TRBJ2-1; D remains ambiguous. The germline V and J ends were trimmed by 4 bases and 9 bases, with 10 bases remaining between them. Per the germline V gene, CDR1 is SQVTM and CDR2 is ANQGSEA. The CDR3 contains 11 residues. The CDR3 loop is CSVGSPLEQFF. The CDR3, as DNA: TGCAGCGTTGGATCACCCCTTGAGCAGTTCTTC.

This clonotype has just a few counts. The rearrangement uses TRBV7-9 and TRBJ2-7; D is unresolved. The ends were cut back, 2 bases at V and 7 bases at J, with 6 bases in the middle. Germline V gene lookup returns CDR1 SEHNR and CDR2 FQNEAQ (reference sequence). The CDR3 totals 11 residues. Written as DNA, the CDR3 is TGTGCCAGCAGCTTAATGGGGGAGCAGTACTTC. This encodes CASSLMGEQYF.

This clonotype was observed at least ten times. This rearrangement joins TRBV29-1 to TRBJ2-7; D perhaps matches TRBD1 (6 bases). CDR3 length: 15 amino acids. Germline CDR1 and CDR2: SQVTM and ANQGSEA. V lost 4 bases and J lost 1, with 17 bases in between. CDR3 protein: CSVVSVDRPSYEQYF. In DNA form, the CDR3 reads TGCAGCGTTGTGTCGGTAGACAGGCCGTCCTACGAGCAGTACTTC.

At least ten counts were recorded for this clonotype. The chain combines TRBV6-1 with TRBJ1-6, with D unresolved. This CDR3 region has 14 residues. Trimming removed 7 bases at V and 4 bases at J, with 11 bases between. Germline CDR1 reads MNHNS; CDR2 reads SASEGT. Written as DNA, the CDR3 is TGTGCCAGCATAGGACGCCAATATAATTCACCCCTCCACTTT. Translation gives CASIGRQYNSPLHF.

The chain carries TRBV20-1 and TRBJ2-5; D possibly uses TRBD1 or TRBD2 (5 bases each). Germline V gene data show CDR1 as DFQATT and CDR2 as SNEGSKA (reference sequence). The CDR3 loop spans 15 amino acids. The germline V and J ends were trimmed by 6 bases and 3 bases, with 20 bases remaining between them. In DNA form, the CDR3 reads TGCAGTGCACAAATCGCCGGCAGGGACGAAGAGACCCAGTACTTC. This codes for CSAQIAGRDEETQYF.

In this sample, this clonotype turned up a few times. This chain uses TRBV30 with TRBJ2-7; no clear D. V lost 4 bases and J 2 bases, leaving 15 bases between the germline ends. Germline CDR1 is GTSNPN and CDR2 is SVGIG (reference sequence). This CDR3 comprises 14 residues. Here the CDR3 reads CAWNLDGFTYEQYF. The CDR3 DNA is TGTGCCTGGAACTTGGACGGGTTCACCTACGAGCAGTACTTC.

The rearrangement links TRBV20-1 to TRBJ2-1; D is possibly TRBD2 (6 bases). The V end was cut by 6 bases, the J end by 1 base, with 13 bases between. The CDR3 is made up of 14 amino acids. The germline CDR1 and CDR2 sequences are DFQATT and SNEGSKA (reference sequence). The CDR3, as DNA: TGCAGTGCGGAGGCCGGGACTTCCTACAATGAGCAGTTCTTC. It is translated as CSAEAGTSYNEQFF.

The chain is built from TRBV18 and TRBJ1-2; the D is unclear. The CDR3 sequence is 14 residues long. Trimming pared 8 bases from V and 6 bases from J, leaving 19 bases between. CDR1 is KGHSH, CDR2 LQKENI, per germline. The CDR3 nucleotides read TGTGCCAGCCAACAATCCAATGCCGGGGATGGCTACACCTTC. It translates to CASQQSNAGDGYTF.

The table lists this clonotype with a few counts. CDR3 sequence: CASRRQDDGYTF. The CDR3 region has the DNA TGTGCCAGCAGGCGGCAGGACGATGGCTACACCTTC. V is TRBV3-1 and J is TRBJ1-2; D is unclear. Germline CDR1 is LGHDT and CDR2 is YNNKEL (reference sequence). CDR3 length: 12 residues. The V gene lost 6 bases and the J gene lost 6 bases, with 11 bases spanning the gap. Full variable domain (rest looked up from reference TRBV3-1 and TRBJ1-2): DTAVSQTPKYLVTQMGNDKSIKCEQNLGHDTMYWYKQDSKKFLKIMFSYNNKELIINETVPNRFSPKSPDKAHLNLHINSLELGDSAVYFCASRRQDDGYTFGSGTRLTVV.

The V and J genes are TRBV21-1 and TRBJ2-6; TRBD1, the D gene given by the table, was not confirmed from the DNA. TRBV21-1 is given as a pseudogene. CDR3 length: 20 residues. CDR3 DNA sequence: TGTGCCAGCAGCACCCCCGGGACCCAATTCTTTTCCTCTGGGGCCAACGTCCTGACTTTC. The encoded protein is CASSTPGTQFFSSGANVLTF.

This clonotype was picked up many times. The chain employs TRBV12-3 or TRBV12-4 and TRBJ2-1; D is tentatively TRBD1 or TRBD2 (5 bases each). The ends were cut back, 4 bases at V and 3 bases at J, with 10 bases in the middle. There are 14 residues in the CDR3. The CDR3 is CASSSSGGYNEQFF. The CDR3 DNA is TGTGCCAGCAGTTCCTCTGGGGGCTACAATGAGCAGTTCTTC.

The V call is TRBV7-2, the J call TRBJ2-7; D is undetermined. V lost 0 bases to trimming and J lost 3 bases, with 6 bases between them. The CDR3 sequence is 13 residues long. Germline CDR1 and CDR2: SGHTA and FQGNSA. The CDR3 loop is CASSLANGYEQYF. The CDR3 region has the DNA TGTGCCAGCAGCTTAGCGAACGGCTACGAGCAGTACTTC.

By share of the sample, this clonotype is medium-sized. The chain couples TRBV6-4 to TRBJ2-2; no reliable D call. Trimming pared 0 bases from V and 5 bases from J, leaving 10 bases between. The CDR3 has 15 residues. CDR1 is MRHNA, CDR2 SNTAGT, per germline. CDR3 coding DNA: TGTGCCAGCAGTGACTCAGGGTACTTGACCGGGGAGCTGTTTTTT. Protein: CASSDSGYLTGELFF.

This clonotype has only a few counts. This chain uses TRBV30 with TRBJ1-4; D call uncertain. This CDR3 has 15 amino acids. The germline V gene has CDR1 GTSNPN and CDR2 SVGIG (reference sequence). Trimming stripped 1 base from V and 5 bases from J, with 14 bases between. The DNA for the CDR3 is TGTGCCTGGAGTGCTACTCGGGCCGGGAATGAAAAACTGTTTTTT. Amino acid sequence: CAWSATRAGNEKLFF.

This rearrangement joins TRBV6-2 or TRBV6-3 to TRBJ1-1; D not resolved. Trimming shortened V by 8 bases and J by 6 bases, and 7 bases separated the two germline ends. CDR1 is MNHEY, CDR2 SVGEGT, per germline. The CDR3 sequence is 10 residues long. The CDR3 sequence is CASGFPEAFF. The CDR3 nucleotides read TGTGCCAGCGGATTCCCTGAAGCTTTCTTT.

The CDR3 coding sequence is TGTGCCATCAGTGGCGACAGATCCAACTATGGCTACACCTTC. Its protein is CAISGDRSNYGYTF. The chain recombines TRBV10-3 with TRBJ1-2, with D perhaps matching TRBD1 (5 bases). The V gene lost 4 bases and the J gene lost 2 bases, with 11 bases spanning the gap. Germline V CDR1 and CDR2: ENHRY, SYGVKD. The CDR3 consists of 14 residues.

Only a few counts were recorded for this clonotype. The chain is built from TRBV7-2 and TRBJ2-7, with D possibly being TRBD2 (6 bases). The CDR3 has 15 residues. The V and J ends lost 2 bases and 0 bases respectively, with 11 bases between them. Per germline, CDR1 SGHTA and CDR2 FQGNSA. CDR3 residues: CASSLPPGSSYEQYF. Written as DNA, the CDR3 is TGTGCCAGCAGCTTACCGCCCGGGAGCTCCTACGAGCAGTACTTC.

The chain is built from TRBV11-2 and TRBJ2-5; D may correspond to TRBD1 or TRBD2 (5 bases each). The V end was cut by 5 bases, the J end by 1 base, with 11 bases between. Looked up from germline, CDR1 is SGHAT and CDR2 is FQNNGV. The length of the CDR3 is 14 residues. CDR3: CASSPGGGQETQYF. Here the CDR3 DNA reads TGTGCCAGCAGCCCCGGTGGGGGCCAAGAGACCCAGTACTTC.